This entry lists 4 T cell receptor beta chains sequenced from one sample in a study of cytotoxic CD8 clonotypes in ibrutinib-treated CLL. The repertoire was sequenced with immunoSEQ multiplex PCR; TCRdb's copy has only in-frame clones and lacks some. This table holds fewer than 35,000 clones, over 55% found once. The material was PBMCs, obtained after 24 months of ibrutinib treatment. The receptors derive from a human donor with chronic lymphocytic leukemia.

CDR3 in DNA: TGTGCCAGCTCAGCTAGAGCAGGGGTCGACAATCAGCCCCAGCATTTT. It translates to CASSARAGVDNQPQHF. This chain links TRBV18 with TRBJ1-5, with a weak D call TRBD1 (6 bases). The CDR3 sequence is 16 residues long. Deletions cut 5 bases from V and 3 bases from J, with 17 bases between. CDR1 is KGHSH and CDR2 is LQKENI in the germline V gene.

The genes are TRBV5-1 and TRBJ2-4; 10 bases fit TRBD1. Germline V gene data show CDR1 as SGHRS and CDR2 as YFSETQ. V shed 2 bases and J 7 bases; nucleotides not matched to a gene: 6. The CDR3 is 15 amino acids. The CDR3 DNA reads as TGCGCCAGCAGCTTACAGACAGGGGGCGCGAACATTCAGTACTTC. Translating it yields CASSLQTGGANIQYF.

The gene calls are TRBV12-5 and TRBJ1-1; D remains unclear. The germline V gene encodes CDR1 LGHNT and CDR2 FRNRAP. The CDR3 has 13 amino acids. V lost 1 base to trimming and J lost 2 bases, with 5 bases between them. CDR3 coding DNA: TGTGCTAGTGGTTTGGGACCTAACACTGAAGCTTTCTTT. This encodes CASGLGPNTEAFF.

The chain uses TRBV6-5 and TRBJ2-7; 11 bases agree with TRBD1. The CDR3 spans 14 residues. V trimming: 2 bases; J trimming: 5 bases; junction bases outside the gene matches: 2. The germline gives CDR1 MNHEY, CDR2 SVGAGI. The CDR3 DNA follows: TGTGCCAGCAGTTACGGGACAGGGGGAGACGAGCAGTACTTC. Translation: CASSYGTGGDEQYF.